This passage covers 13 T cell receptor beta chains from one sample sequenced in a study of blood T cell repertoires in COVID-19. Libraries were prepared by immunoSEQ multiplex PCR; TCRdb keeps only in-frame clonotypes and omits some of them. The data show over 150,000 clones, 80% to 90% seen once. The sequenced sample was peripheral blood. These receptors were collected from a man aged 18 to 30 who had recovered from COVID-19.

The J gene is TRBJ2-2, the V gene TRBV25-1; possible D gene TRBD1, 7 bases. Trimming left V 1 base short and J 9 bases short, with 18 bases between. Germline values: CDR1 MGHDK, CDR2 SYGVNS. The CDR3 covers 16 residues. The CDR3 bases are TGTGCCAGCAGTGAATTAAATCGTCAGGGGGGCCGGGAGCTGTTTTTT. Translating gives CASSELNRQGGRELFF. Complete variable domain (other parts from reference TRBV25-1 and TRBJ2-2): EADIYQTPRYLVIGTGKKITLECSQTMGHDKMYWYQQDPGMELHLIHYSYGVNSTEKGDLSSESTVSRIRTEHFPLTLESARPSHTSQYLCASSELNRQGGRELFFGEGSRLTVL.

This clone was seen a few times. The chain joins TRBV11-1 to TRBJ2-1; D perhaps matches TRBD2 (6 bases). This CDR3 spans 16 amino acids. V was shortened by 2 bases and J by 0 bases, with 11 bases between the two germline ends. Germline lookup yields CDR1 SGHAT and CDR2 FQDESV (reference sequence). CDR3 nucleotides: TGTGCCAGCAGCTTAAGGCGGGACTTCTCCTACAATGAGCAGTTCTTC. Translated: CASSLRRDFSYNEQFF.

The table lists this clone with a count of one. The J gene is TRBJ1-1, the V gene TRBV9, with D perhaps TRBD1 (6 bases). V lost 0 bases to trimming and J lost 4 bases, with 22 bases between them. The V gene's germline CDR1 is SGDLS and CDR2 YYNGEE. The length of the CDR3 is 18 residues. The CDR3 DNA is TGTGCCAGCAGCGTAGACCCCAGTGGACTCAGGGGTATCACTGAAGCTTTCTTT. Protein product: CASSVDPSGLRGITEAFF.

CDR3 nucleotides: TGTGCCAGCAGCCCGGGGTCCGGGACAGAGACCTACGAGCAGTACTTC. Amino acid sequence: CASSPGSGTETYEQYF. J is TRBJ2-7 and V is TRBV5-8, with TRBD1 identical over 7 bases. The junction had 12 bases not matched to a gene; V was cut back by 4 bases and J by 2 bases. The length of the CDR3 is 16 residues. Germline V gene data show CDR1 as SGHTS and CDR2 as YDEGEE.

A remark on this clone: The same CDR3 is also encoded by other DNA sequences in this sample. The CDR3 sequence: CASSLDRGTGELFF. CDR3 bases: TGTGCCAGCAGCTTAGACAGGGGAACCGGGGAGCTGTTTTTT. The chain recombines TRBV11-2 with TRBJ2-2, with D perhaps TRBD1 (6 bases). The CDR3 has 14 residues. Germline CDR1 is SGHAT and CDR2 is FQNNGV. Trimming removed 0 bases from V and 5 bases from J, with 7 bases in between.

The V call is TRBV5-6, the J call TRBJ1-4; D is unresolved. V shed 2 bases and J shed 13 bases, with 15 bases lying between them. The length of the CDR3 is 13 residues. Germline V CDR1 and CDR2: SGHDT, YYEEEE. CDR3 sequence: CASSFPGLARLFF. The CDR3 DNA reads TGTGCCAGCAGCTTCCCAGGACTTGCGAGACTGTTTTTT.

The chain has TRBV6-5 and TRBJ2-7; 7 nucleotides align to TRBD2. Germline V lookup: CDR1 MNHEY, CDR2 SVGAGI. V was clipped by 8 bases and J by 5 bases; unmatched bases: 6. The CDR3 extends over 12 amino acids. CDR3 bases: TGTGCCAGCGGGAGGGTCGGTAACGAGCAGTACTTC. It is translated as CASGRVGNEQYF.

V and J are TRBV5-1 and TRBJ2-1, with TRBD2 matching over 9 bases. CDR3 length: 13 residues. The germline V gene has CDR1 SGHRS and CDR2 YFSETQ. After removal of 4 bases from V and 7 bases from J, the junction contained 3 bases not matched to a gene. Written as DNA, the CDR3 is TGCGCCAGCAGCAGTCTAGCGGGGAATGAGCAGTTCTTC. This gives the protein CASSSLAGNEQFF.

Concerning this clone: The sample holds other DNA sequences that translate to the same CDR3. CDR3: CASSQYNEQFF. In DNA form, the CDR3 reads TGTGCCAGTTCCCAATACAATGAGCAGTTCTTC. V usage is TRBV27 and J usage is TRBJ2-1; D gene unclear. The CDR3 length is 11 residues. Germline CDR1 and CDR2: MNHEY and SMNVEV (reference sequence). Trimming cost V 9 bases and J 4 bases, with 7 bases left between them.

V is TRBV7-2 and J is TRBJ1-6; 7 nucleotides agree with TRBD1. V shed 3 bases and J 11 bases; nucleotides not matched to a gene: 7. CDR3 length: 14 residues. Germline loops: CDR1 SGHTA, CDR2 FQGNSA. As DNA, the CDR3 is TGTGCCAGCAGCTTGCGACAGGGTGGTCCACCCCTCCACTTT. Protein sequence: CASSLRQGGPPLHF.

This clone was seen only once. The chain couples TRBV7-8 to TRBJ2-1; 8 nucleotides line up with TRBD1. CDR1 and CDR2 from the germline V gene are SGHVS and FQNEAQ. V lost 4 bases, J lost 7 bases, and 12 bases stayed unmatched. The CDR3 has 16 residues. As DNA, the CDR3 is TGTGCCAGCAGCTCCGGACAGGGTAATAGCAGGAATGAGCAGTTCTTC. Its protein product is CASSSGQGNSRNEQFF.

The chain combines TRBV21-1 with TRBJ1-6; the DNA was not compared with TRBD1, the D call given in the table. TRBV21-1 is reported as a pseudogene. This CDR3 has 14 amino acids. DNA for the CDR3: TGTGCCAGCAGCCCCTGGGGCCCGGATTCACCCCTCCACTTT. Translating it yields CASSPWGPDSPLHF.

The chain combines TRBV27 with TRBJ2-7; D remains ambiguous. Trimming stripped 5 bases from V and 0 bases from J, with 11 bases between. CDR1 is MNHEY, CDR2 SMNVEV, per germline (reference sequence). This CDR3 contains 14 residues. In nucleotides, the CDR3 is TGTGCCAGCAGTCCTTACACCAGCTCCTACGAGCAGTACTTC. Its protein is CASSPYTSSYEQYF.